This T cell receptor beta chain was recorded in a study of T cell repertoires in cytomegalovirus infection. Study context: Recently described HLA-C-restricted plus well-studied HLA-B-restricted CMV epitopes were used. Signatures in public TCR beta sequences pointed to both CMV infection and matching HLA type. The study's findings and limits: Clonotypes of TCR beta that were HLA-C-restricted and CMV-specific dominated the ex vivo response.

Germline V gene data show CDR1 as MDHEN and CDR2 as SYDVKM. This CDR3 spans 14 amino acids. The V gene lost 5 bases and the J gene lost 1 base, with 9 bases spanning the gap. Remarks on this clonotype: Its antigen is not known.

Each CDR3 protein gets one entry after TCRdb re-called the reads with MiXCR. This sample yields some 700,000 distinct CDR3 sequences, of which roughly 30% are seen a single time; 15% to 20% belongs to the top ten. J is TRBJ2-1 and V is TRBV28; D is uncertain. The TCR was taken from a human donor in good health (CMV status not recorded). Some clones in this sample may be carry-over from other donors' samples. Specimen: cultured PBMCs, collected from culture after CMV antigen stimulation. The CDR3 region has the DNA TGTGCCAGCAGTGGGCCTGAGTCCTACAATGAGCAGTTCTTC. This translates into CASSGPESYNEQFF.